This TCR beta chain was documented in a study of vaccination effects on CD4 cells after COVID-19. Measured with immunoSEQ multiplex PCR; TCRdb has only the in-frame clones, and not every one. The data hold 52,000 or so clones, with under 75% observed a single time. This clone showed up just a few times. The antigen remains unidentified. Antigen-specific CD4+ T cells were first expanded with viral peptide pools by the ViraFEST assay and only then sequenced. When around 10 days of culture had elapsed, CD4+ T cells were isolated. Vaccine recipients, nucleocapsid antibody negative, had no prior SARS-CoV-2 infection. The V segment lost 4 bases and the J segment 9 bases; nucleotides outside the gene matches: 12. CDR3 length equals 15 residues. The V gene's germline CDR1 is SGHNT and CDR2 YYREEE (reference sequence).

The sequence was collected from a human donor who received a COVID-19 vaccine. This sequence joins TRBV5-4 and TRBJ2-1; TRBD2 aligns across 8 bases. The sample consisted of CD4+ T cells from PBMCs cultured with SARS-CoV-2 spike peptides, taken before COVID-19 vaccination. In nucleotides, the CDR3 is TGTGCCAGCAGCCCCGAAGGGACTAGATCTCTTGAGCAGTTCTTC. Translation: CASSPEGTRSLEQFF.